This T cell receptor beta chain originates from a study of T cell clonotyping in hematopoietic cell transplantation listed by TCRdb under 2021. Looking at the study overall: In the study, roughly 140 blood samples were gathered from a few dozen consecutive transplant recipients and their related donors. Patients were recruited between September 2015 and January 2017 and followed until late 2020 or death. Points the paper makes about the study in general: Donor and pretransplant recipient Inverse Simpson Index values predicted broader posttransplant TCR repertoire diversity. The sample size was limited and the cells went unsorted, which meant the CD4 and CD8 repertoire contributions could not be told apart. Only a small fraction of recipient repertoires overlapped donor repertoires, with over 97% appearing de novo at the given depth. After transplant, TCR diversity in recipients dropped, and pathologically expanded clonotypes increased progressively from day 30 to day 180.

The germline V gene provides CDR1 SGHTA and CDR2 FQGTGA. Measured from the cysteine to the phenylalanine, the CDR3 is 12 residues long. Of all the DNA, just the CDR3 is kept, 36 bases in frame from base 1. The junction shows trimming of 11 bases on V and 5 bases on J, plus 15 bases between the germline ends. With the immunoSEQ assay, which is a bias-controlled multiplex PCR relying on V- and J-specific primers, TCR beta CDR3 regions were amplified from genomic DNA. In a second PCR step, the CDR3 amplicons were tagged with a proprietary barcode plus Illumina adapter sequences. CDR3 libraries were sequenced on an Illumina MiSeq instrument. The study's processing was this. immunoSEQ Analyzer 3.0 was used for export and quality control, with R Bioconductor and Immunarch used for downstream analyses. Repertoire metrics were calculated using only productive rearrangements within the normalized downsampled data set. Pathologically expanded clonotypes were defined as those larger than 5 templates in the normalized cohort. Repertoire diversity was measured with the Inverse Simpson Index. CMV-specificity analyses were carried out on the non-normalized data set to capture all clonotypes. TCRdb obtained this table from immuneACCESS and retained in-frame rearrangements with V and J assigned. These tables miss some clones; where compared with another copy, unresolved V genes account for less than half of the shortfall, and the remainder is unexplained. Clone size and the V and J calls come from that table; the DNA yielded D and trimming. The sample yields about 45,000 clones; about 93% were counted once. Around 0.85% of the sample belongs to the ten largest clones.

Related transplant donors provided blood samples for TCR beta sequencing. Using Nuclei Lysis Solution, genomic DNA was extracted from unfractionated peripheral blood mononuclear cells that were either fresh or cryopreserved. Notes on this clone: The antigen it recognizes is unknown. The record has no base qualities; no much larger clone is one base away.

This sequence was found in a woman in her fifties or sixties in good health. Some clones in this sample may be carry-over from other donors' samples. What was sequenced was peripheral blood mononuclear cells. This sequence uses TRBV7-3 and TRBJ2-5, and the D gene may be TRBD2, 6 bases matching. CDR3 loop: CAPGTGEETQYF. The nucleotides read TGTGCCCCCGGGACGGGGGAGGAGACCCAGTACTTC.